What follows is one TCR beta chain and its context. It lacks a known antigen. No much larger clone exists at a distance of one base, and base qualities are not known. The source of the sample is a study of T-cell reconstitution after alpha-beta-depleted transplantation in children listed by TCRdb under 2016. At the level of the whole study: T-cell immune reconstitution after TCRalphabeta/CD19-depleted allogeneic hematopoietic cell transplantation in children was quantitatively tracked in the study by means of TCR repertoire profiling.

The sample's treatment or condition label is to be understood as: allogeneic hematopoietic cell transplantation with graft depleted of TCRalphabeta T cells and CD19 B cells. Transplant recipients were children who received TCRalphabeta/CD19-depleted allogeneic hematopoietic cell grafts. The CDR3 sequence holds 11 residues, the cysteine and phenylalanine included. Only CDR3 DNA remains: 33 bases, in frame from the first base. At the junction V is shortened by 0 bases and J by 8 bases, with 5 bases in between. From the germline V gene (reference sequence), CDR1 is DFQATT and CDR2 is SNEGSKA. Beyond this particular receptor, the publication reports: Apparently early alphabetaT-cell count recovery about two months after transplant reportedly relied on only several hundred rapidly expanded clones derived from non-depleted graft cells. In some patients, high TCRbeta diversity at day 60 was attributed to recipient T cells and intrathymic progenitors that had survived conditioning. Over subsequent months, a decline in hyperexpanded clone frequencies was noted, and after one year, T-cell counts and TCRbeta diversity were mostly ascribed to newly produced T cells.

Library prep was done by PCR. Data came from an Illumina HiSeq 2500. TCR library preparation used molecular barcoding, with unique molecular identifiers applied to normalize quantification of the TCRbeta repertoire. The public reads were reprocessed in TCRdb via fastp at Q25 and MiXCR, keeping in-frame beta chains. Merged by CDR3 protein, the rows form single entries marked with the most common genes and DNA. This sample is represented by fewer than 550,000 distinct CDR3 sequences; 9.5% to 12% of them were singletons. The ten largest make up 11% to 15% of the sample. Source: PBMCs, mostly from graft donor cells, taken 180 days after TCRalphabeta/CD19-depleted stem cell transplant. Here the chain combines TRBV20-1 and TRBJ2-1; the D gene assignment is perhaps TRBD1 or TRBD2, with each matching 5 bases. This TCR was sampled from a female patient between 2 and 10 years old who had a stem cell transplant for aplastic anemia, so the T cells may come from the graft donor. The nucleotides are TGCAGTGCTAGAGAGGGGGATGAGCAGTTCTTC. It is translated as CSAREGDEQFF.